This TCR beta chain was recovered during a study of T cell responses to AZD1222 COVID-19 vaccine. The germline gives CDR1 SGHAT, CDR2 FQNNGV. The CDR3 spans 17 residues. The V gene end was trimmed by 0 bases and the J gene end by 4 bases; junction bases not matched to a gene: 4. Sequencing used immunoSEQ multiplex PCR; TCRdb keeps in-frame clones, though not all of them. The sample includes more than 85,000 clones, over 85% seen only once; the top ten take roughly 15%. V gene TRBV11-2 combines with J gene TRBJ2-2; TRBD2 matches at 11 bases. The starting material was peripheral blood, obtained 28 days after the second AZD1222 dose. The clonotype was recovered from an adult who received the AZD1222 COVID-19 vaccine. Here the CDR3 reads CASSLDSGRAFTGELFF. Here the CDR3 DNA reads TGTGCCAGCAGCTTAGATAGCGGGAGGGCCTTCACCGGGGAGCTGTTTTTT.